This TCR beta chain was observed in a study of blood T cell repertoires in COVID-19. Between the trimmed V and J ends, which lost 3 bases and 9 bases, there was a span of 12 bases. CDR1 is LNHDA and CDR2 is SQIVND in the germline V gene (reference sequence). The CDR3 sequence is 14 residues long. The repertoire was sequenced with immunoSEQ multiplex PCR; TCRdb's copy has only in-frame clones and lacks some. This sample has about 300,000 clones; around 90% occur once, and the top ten carry around 1.4%. The chain has TRBV19 and TRBJ1-6; D may be TRBD1 (6 bases). Material: peripheral blood. The clonotype comes from a man between 65 and 85 years old with acute or convalescent COVID-19. The CDR3 DNA reads TGTGCCAGTAGTATGCAGGGGTCGGGTTCACCCCTCCACTTT. Translated, it gives CASSMQGSGSPLHF.